Sequencing of this T cell receptor (beta chain) was carried out in a study of blood T cell repertoires in COVID-19. Turning to the study itself: PBMCs, B-cell-depleted T cells, or T cells provided the cDNA or gDNA that made up the material.

The study drew participants aged about 18 to 90 years from 20 to 30 US areas. Self-reported history from a screening survey and questionnaire set each donor's cohort. In the original workflow: The assay estimated nucleated cells by amplifying reference gene primers. Clones were sequenced by immunoSEQ multiplex PCR, and TCRdb holds only the in-frame ones, with some missing. The V and J calls and the clone size are those of that table, but D and trimming were determined from the DNA. The data show approximately 140,000 clones, 84% seen once. V gave up 2 bases and J gave up 2 bases, with 11 bases separating them. Germline assignment: CDR1 SGHDN and CDR2 FVKESK. This CDR3 spans 15 amino acids.

The sequence came from a middle-aged man with acute COVID-19. Sequencing input: PBMCs or T cells enriched from blood (not recorded which). This chain uses TRBV14 with TRBJ2-3; possible D gene TRBD2, 6 bases. CDR3: CASSQWGLFTDTQYF. As DNA, the CDR3 is TGTGCCAGCAGCCAATGGGGACTTTTCACAGATACGCAGTATTTT.